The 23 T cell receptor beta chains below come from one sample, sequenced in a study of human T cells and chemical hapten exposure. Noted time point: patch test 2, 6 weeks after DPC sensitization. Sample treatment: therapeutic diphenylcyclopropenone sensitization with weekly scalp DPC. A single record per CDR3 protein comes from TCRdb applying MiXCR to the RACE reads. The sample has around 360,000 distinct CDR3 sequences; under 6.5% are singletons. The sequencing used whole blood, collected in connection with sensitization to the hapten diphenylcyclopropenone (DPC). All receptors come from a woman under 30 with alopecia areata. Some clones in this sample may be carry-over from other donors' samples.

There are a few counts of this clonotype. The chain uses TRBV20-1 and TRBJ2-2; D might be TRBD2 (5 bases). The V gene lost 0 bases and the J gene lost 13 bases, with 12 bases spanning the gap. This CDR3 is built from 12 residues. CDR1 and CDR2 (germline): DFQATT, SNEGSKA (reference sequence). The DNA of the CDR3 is TGCAGTGCTAGAGATGGGAGCGTTGGGCTGTTTTTT. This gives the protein CSARDGSVGLFF.

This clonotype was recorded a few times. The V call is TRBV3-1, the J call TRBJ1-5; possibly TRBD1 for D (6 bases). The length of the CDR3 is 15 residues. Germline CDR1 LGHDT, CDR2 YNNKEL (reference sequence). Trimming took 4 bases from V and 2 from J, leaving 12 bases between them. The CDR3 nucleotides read TGTGCCAGCAGCCCCAGGGGCTACGGCAATCAGCCCCAGCATTTT. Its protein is CASSPRGYGNQPQHF.

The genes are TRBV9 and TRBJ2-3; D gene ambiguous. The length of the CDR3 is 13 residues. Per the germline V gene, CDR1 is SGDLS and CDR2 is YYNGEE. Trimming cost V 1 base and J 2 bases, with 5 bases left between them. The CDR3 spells CASSVSNTDTQYF. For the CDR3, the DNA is TGTGCCAGCAGCGTAAGCAACACAGATACGCAGTATTTT.

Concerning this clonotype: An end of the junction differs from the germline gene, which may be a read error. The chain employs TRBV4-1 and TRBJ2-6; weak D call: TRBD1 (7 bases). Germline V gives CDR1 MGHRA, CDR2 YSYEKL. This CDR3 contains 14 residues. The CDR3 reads CASSQGQGGNVLTF. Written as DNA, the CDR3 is TGCGCCAGCAGCCAAGGGCAGGGGGGCAACGTCCTGACTTTC.

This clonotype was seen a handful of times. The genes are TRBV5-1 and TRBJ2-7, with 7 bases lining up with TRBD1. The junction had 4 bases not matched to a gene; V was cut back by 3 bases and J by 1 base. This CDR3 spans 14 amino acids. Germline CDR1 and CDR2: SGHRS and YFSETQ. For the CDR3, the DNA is TGCGCCAGCAGCTACGGACAGGATTCCTACGAGCAGTACTTC. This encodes CASSYGQDSYEQYF.

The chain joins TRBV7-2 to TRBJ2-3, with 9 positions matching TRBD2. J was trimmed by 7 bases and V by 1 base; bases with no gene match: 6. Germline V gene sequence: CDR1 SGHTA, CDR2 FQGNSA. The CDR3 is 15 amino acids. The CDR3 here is CASSLVRGGANTQYF. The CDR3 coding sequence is TGTGCCAGCAGCTTAGTACGCGGGGGGGCAAATACGCAGTATTTT.

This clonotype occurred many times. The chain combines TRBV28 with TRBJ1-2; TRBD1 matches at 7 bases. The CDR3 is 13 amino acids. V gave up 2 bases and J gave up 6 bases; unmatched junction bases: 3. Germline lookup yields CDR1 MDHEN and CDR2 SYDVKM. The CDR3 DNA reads TGTGCCAGCAGTTTAGCAGGGGGTGATGGCTACACCTTC. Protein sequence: CASSLAGGDGYTF.

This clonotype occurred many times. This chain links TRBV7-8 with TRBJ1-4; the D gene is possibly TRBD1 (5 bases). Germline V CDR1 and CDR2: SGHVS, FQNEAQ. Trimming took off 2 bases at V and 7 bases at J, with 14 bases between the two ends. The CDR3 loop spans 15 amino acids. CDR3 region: CASSLYRGRVEKLFF. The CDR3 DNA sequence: TGTGCCAGCAGCTTATATCGGGGCAGGGTTGAAAAACTGTTTTTT.

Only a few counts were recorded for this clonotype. CDR3 nucleotides: TGTGCCAGCAGCTTAGGAAGCCGCTCTGGGGCCAACGTCCTGACTTTC. Amino acids: CASSLGSRSGANVLTF. The J gene is TRBJ2-6, the V gene TRBV7-9; D is undetermined. In germline, CDR1 is SEHNR, CDR2 FQNEAQ (reference sequence). V lost 1 base to trimming and J lost 0 bases, with 7 bases between them. This CDR3 comprises 16 residues.

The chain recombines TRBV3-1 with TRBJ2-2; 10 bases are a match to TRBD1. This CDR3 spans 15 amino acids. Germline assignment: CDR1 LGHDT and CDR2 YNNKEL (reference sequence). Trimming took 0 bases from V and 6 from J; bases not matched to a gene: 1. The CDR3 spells CASSQEGQGSGELFF. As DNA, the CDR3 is TGTGCCAGCAGCCAAGAGGGACAGGGGTCCGGGGAGCTGTTTTTT.

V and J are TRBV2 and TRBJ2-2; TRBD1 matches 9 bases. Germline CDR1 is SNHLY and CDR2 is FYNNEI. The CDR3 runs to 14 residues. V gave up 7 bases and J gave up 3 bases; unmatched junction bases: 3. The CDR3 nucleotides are TGTGCCAGCACTGGGGACAGGGACACCGGGGAGCTGTTTTTT. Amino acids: CASTGDRDTGELFF. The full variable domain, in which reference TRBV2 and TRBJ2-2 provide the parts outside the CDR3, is EPEVTQTPSHQVTQMGQEVILRCVPISNHLYFYWYRQILGQKVEFLVSFYNNEISEKSEIFDDQFSVERPDGSNFTLKIRSTKLEDSAMYFCASTGDRDTGELFFGEGSRLTVL.

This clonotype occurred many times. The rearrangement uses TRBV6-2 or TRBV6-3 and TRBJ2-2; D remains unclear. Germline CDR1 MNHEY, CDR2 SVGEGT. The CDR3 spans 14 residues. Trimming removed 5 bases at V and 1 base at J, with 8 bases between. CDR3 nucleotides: TGTGCCAGCAGTATGGACGGGAACACCGGGGAGCTGTTTTTT. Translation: CASSMDGNTGELFF.

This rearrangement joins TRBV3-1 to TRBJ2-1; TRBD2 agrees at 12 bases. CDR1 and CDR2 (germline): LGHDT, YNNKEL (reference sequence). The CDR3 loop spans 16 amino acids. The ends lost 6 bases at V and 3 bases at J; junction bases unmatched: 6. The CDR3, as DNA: TGTGCCAGCAGGACACTAGCGGGGGGATACTACAATGAGCAGTTCTTC. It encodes CASRTLAGGYYNEQFF.

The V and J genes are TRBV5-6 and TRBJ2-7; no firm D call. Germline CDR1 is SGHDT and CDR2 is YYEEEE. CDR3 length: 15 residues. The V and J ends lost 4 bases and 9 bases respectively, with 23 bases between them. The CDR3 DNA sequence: TGTGCCAGCAGCATGAGAGAGGAGACCTACGTCGGGCAGTACTTC. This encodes CASSMREETYVGQYF.

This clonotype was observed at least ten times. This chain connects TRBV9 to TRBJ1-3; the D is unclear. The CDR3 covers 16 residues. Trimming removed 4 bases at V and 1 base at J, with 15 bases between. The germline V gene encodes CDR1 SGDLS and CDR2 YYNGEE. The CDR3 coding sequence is TGTGCCAGCAGCTTTGGGCCGCTCACTTCTGGAAACACCATATATTTT. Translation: CASSFGPLTSGNTIYF.

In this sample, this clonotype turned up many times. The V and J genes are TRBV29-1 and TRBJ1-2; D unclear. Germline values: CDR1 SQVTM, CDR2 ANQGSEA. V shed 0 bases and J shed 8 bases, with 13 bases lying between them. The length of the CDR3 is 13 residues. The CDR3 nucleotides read TGCAGCGTTGAAGATCATCTGTGGGAAGGCTACACCTTC. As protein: CSVEDHLWEGYTF.

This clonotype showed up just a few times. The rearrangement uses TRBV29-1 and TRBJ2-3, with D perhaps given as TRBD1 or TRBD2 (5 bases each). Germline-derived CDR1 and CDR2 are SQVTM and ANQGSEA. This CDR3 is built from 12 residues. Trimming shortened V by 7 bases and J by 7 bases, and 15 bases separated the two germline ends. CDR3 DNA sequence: TGCAGCGCTCGGGGCACCTTCAATACGCAGTATTTT. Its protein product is CSARGTFNTQYF.

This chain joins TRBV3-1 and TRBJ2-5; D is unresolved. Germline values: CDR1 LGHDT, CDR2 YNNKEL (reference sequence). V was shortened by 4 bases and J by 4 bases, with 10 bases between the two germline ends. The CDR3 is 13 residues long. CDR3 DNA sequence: TGTGCCAGCAGCCTCACCGCCAGAGAGACCCAGTACTTC. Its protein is CASSLTARETQYF.

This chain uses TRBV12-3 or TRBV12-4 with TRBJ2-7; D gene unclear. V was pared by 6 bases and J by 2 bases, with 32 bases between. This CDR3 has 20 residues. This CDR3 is CASSPLIGRGDDPWTYEQYF. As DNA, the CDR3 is TGTGCCAGCAGCCCACTTATAGGACGCGGCGATGACCCCTGGACCTACGAGCAGTACTTC.

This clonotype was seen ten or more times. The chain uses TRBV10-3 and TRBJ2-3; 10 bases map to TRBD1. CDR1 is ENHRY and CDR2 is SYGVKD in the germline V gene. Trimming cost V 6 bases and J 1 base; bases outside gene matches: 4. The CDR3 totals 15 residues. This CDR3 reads CAISMTGGRTDTQYF. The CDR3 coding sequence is TGTGCCATCAGCATGACAGGGGGCCGCACAGATACGCAGTATTTT.

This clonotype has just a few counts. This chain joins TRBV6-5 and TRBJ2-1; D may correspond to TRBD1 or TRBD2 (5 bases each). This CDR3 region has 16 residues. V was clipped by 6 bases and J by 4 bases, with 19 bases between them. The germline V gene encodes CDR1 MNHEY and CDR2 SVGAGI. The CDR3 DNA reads TGTGCCAGCAGGGGTTCCGGGGCTAAGGCATACAATGAGCAGTTCTTC. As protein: CASRGSGAKAYNEQFF.

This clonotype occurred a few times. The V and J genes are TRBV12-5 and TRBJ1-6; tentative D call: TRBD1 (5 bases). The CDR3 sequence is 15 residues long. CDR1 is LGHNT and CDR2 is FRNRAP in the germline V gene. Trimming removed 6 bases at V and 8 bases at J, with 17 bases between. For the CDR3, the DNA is TGTGCTAGTGGCTTGAGGCAGGGAGGCGATTCACCCCTCCACTTT. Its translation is CASGLRQGGDSPLHF.

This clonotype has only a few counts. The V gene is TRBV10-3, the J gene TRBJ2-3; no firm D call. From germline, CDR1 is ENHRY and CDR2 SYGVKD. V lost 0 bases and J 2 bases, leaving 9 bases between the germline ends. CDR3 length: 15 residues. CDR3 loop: CAISESTPNTDTQYF. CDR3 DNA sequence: TGTGCCATCAGTGAGTCGACACCAAACACAGATACGCAGTATTTT.